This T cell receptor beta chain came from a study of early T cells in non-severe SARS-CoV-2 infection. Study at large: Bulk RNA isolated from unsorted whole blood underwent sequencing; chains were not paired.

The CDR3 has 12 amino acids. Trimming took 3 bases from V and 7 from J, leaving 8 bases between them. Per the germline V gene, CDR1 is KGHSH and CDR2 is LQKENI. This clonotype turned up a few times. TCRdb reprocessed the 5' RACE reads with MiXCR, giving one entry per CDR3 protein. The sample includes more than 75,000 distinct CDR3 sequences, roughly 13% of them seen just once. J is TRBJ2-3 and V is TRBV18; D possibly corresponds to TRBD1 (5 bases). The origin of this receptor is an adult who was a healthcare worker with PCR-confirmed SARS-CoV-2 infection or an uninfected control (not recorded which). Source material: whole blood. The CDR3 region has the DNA TGTGCCAGCTCACCTGGACAACATACGCAGTATTTT. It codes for CASSPGQHTQYF.